This T cell receptor beta chain originates from a study of cytomegalovirus exposure and HLA in healthy donors. The CDR3 sequence is 15 residues long. The germline V gene has CDR1 SQVTM and CDR2 ANQGSEA. V lost 1 base, J lost 0 bases, and 10 bases lay in between. Both 60 Vbeta primers and 13 Jbeta primers went into the PCR. Only in-frame clones appear in the TCRdb table, and some are missing; sequencing was by immunoSEQ multiplex PCR. The sample holds about 150,000 clones, roughly 75% seen once. In this sample, this clone turned up once. Sequenced input: PBMCs. The chain is built from TRBV29-1 and TRBJ2-1, with unresolved D. This clonotype was sampled from a woman between 50 and 59 years old in good health and CMV-seropositive. The CDR3: CSVEGARSSYNEQFF. CDR3 nucleotide sequence: TGCAGCGTTGAAGGCGCCCGTAGCTCCTACAATGAGCAGTTCTTC.